The source of this T cell receptor (beta chain) is a study of blood T cell repertoires in COVID-19. About the research overall: The United States, Italy and Spain supplied acute and convalescent COVID-19 samples. Sources were T cells, B-cell-depleted T cells, or PBMCs; the material itself was cDNA or gDNA.

Study processing details: Reference gene primer amplification gave estimated nucleated cell counts. Some clones are missing from TCRdb's copy, which holds only in-frame ones; the method was immunoSEQ multiplex PCR. Clone size and V and J calls were adopted from that table, with D and trimming inferred from the DNA. Altogether under 350,000 clones are present, approximately 90% being singletons, with the ten largest covering around 4.4%. The sequence was collected from a man in his forties or fifties with acute or convalescent COVID-19. Sequenced input: peripheral blood.

CDR3 coding DNA: TGTGCCAGCAGCGTGGGGCTAGCGGTTAGCACAGATACGCAGTATTTT. Translation: CASSVGLAVSTDTQYF. The rearrangement joins TRBV9 to TRBJ2-3; 7 positions agree with TRBD2. Germline values: CDR1 SGDLS, CDR2 YYNGEE. V was clipped by 2 bases and J by 0 bases; unmatched bases: 6. The CDR3 length is 16 residues.